This paragraph reports one TCR beta chain. Its antigen is currently unknown. This sample was taken from a study of OX40 agonist ivuxolimab in advanced cancers. As for the study in general: All patients had ivuxolimab intravenously every 2 weeks at 0.01 to 10 mg/kg. Study results and caveats: More expanded clones were seen, on average, in CD8+ T cells than in CD4+.

Clones were read by immunoSEQ multiplex PCR, and TCRdb kept only the in-frame ones, dropping some. The repertoire holds around 40,000 clones, roughly 85% seen once, with approximately 22% in the top ten. There are 15 residues in the CDR3. V lost 4 bases, J lost 5 bases, and 10 bases stayed unmatched. Germline CDR1 is SGHRS and CDR2 is YFSETQ. V and J are TRBV5-1 and TRBJ2-7; 9 nucleotides match TRBD2. Here the sequenced sample was CD4+ or CD8+ T cells sorted from blood, taken in a trial of the OX40 agonist ivuxolimab. The source is an adult with an advanced solid tumor such as melanoma, head and neck, liver or kidney cancer. The CDR3 loop is CASSAWTSAAHEQYF. The CDR3 DNA is TGCGCCAGCAGCGCCTGGACTAGCGCAGCCCACGAGCAGTACTTC.